The T cell receptor (beta chain) under discussion was sequenced for a study of cytomegalovirus exposure and HLA in healthy donors. The study, taken as a whole, reports: Among the most significant clusters, several appeared linked to common viral pathogens in a later analysis. When analyzed later, a missense DCLRE1C variant was found to be linked to TCR beta V- and J-gene trimming. Being productive about 90% or about 30% of the time was typical of most TCR beta V segments in an earlier analysis.

The germline gives CDR1 MNHNY, CDR2 SVGAGI (reference sequence). This CDR3 region has 15 residues. The V and J ends lost 10 bases and 2 bases, in that order; junction bases with no gene match: 6. Amplification used 60 Vbeta primers and 13 Jbeta primers. Assay: immunoSEQ multiplex PCR; the TCRdb copy retains only in-frame clones and omits some. The sample has 100,000 to 150,000 clones; roughly 80% are singletons. As regards this clone: The antigen remains undetermined.

The rearrangement uses TRBV6-6 and TRBJ2-6, with 9 bases matching TRBD1. The sequence derives from a man aged 45-65 years in good health and CMV-seropositive. Input material: PBMCs. The DNA of the CDR3 is TGTGCCACCGGGACAGGGACAACTGGGGCCAACGTCCTGACTTTC. This gives the protein CATGTGTTGANVLTF.